One sample yielded the 12 T cell receptor beta chains listed below, sequenced in a study of patients with pleural tuberculosis. TCRdb fed the reads into MiXCR, producing one record per CDR3 protein. The table records around 50,000 distinct CDR3 sequences, approximately 7.9% of them present only once. These receptors all come from a human donor with pleural tuberculosis.

The table lists this clonotype with many counts. The rearrangement joins TRBV19 to TRBJ1-5; D is undetermined. This CDR3 contains 15 residues. The germline gives CDR1 LNHDA, CDR2 SQIVND (reference sequence). Trimming took 3 bases from V and 0 from J, leaving 9 bases between them. CDR3: CASSITAYSNQPQHF. CDR3 nucleotide sequence: TGTGCCAGTAGTATTACAGCGTATAGCAATCAGCCCCAGCATTTT.

This chain links TRBV7-2 with TRBJ2-7; 8 bases are a match to TRBD2. Trimming cost V 0 bases and J 6 bases; bases outside gene matches: 7. There are 15 residues in the CDR3. CDR1 is SGHTA and CDR2 is FQGNSA in the germline V gene. This CDR3 reads CASSLAGFAGGEQYF. The CDR3 bases are TGTGCCAGCAGCTTAGCGGGATTTGCGGGAGGCGAGCAGTACTTC.

V gene TRBV11-1 combines with J gene TRBJ2-7; a possible D gene is TRBD1 (6 bases). With 1 base removed from V and 2 bases from J, the gap between germline ends came to 12 bases. This CDR3 has 15 amino acids. Germline V CDR1 and CDR2: SGHAT, FQDESV (reference sequence). CDR3 amino acids: CASSLETGRTYEQYF. In nucleotides, the CDR3 is TGTGCCAGCAGCTTAGAAACAGGGCGAACCTACGAGCAGTACTTC.

This clonotype came up many times. The chain has TRBV11-1 and TRBJ1-1; D uncertain. This CDR3 is 17 amino acids long. The V gene lost 1 base and the J gene lost 1 base, with 16 bases spanning the gap. CDR1 is SGHAT, CDR2 FQDESV, per germline (reference sequence). The CDR3 is CASSLGSAGYENTEAFF. The CDR3 DNA follows: TGTGCCAGCAGCTTAGGGAGTGCGGGGTACGAGAACACTGAAGCTTTCTTT.

This clonotype ranks as medium-sized. The V and J genes are TRBV6-1 and TRBJ2-7; 9 bases align to TRBD1. Germline trimming cut 5 bases from V and 4 bases from J; bases unmatched to any gene: 6. CDR3 length: 14 amino acids. Germline CDR1 is MNHNS and CDR2 is SASEGT. For the CDR3, the DNA is TGTGCCAGCAGTCCGTGGACAGGGGATTACGAGCAGTACTTC. Translation gives CASSPWTGDYEQYF.

This clonotype was found a few times. The chain couples TRBV24-1 to TRBJ2-1; TRBD2 matches 11 bases. V was pared by 3 bases and J by 4 bases, with 7 bases of the junction left unmatched. Germline values: CDR1 KGHDR, CDR2 SFDVKD. The CDR3 runs to 17 residues. This CDR3 reads CATSDRRTSGPYNEQFF. The CDR3 DNA sequence: TGTGCCACCAGTGATCGCAGGACTAGCGGGCCTTACAATGAGCAGTTCTTC.

This clonotype has a handful of counts. This rearrangement joins TRBV29-1 to TRBJ2-1, with D maybe TRBD1 (6 bases). The V end lost 2 bases, the J end lost 3 bases, and 11 bases lay between the germline ends. Germline assignment: CDR1 SQVTM and CDR2 ANQGSEA. The CDR3 is made up of 14 amino acids. For the CDR3, the DNA is TGCAGCGTTGAAAAGGGGGAGAACTACAATGAGCAGTTCTTC. Translated: CSVEKGENYNEQFF.

This clonotype was counted many times. The chain combines TRBV19 with TRBJ2-4; 7 nucleotides align to TRBD2. The J segment lost 6 bases and the V segment lost 4 bases, leaving 6 bases of the junction unmatched. Germline V CDR1 and CDR2: LNHDA, SQIVND (reference sequence). This CDR3 spans 14 amino acids. CDR3 sequence: CASSTGLAVNIQYF. CDR3 bases: TGTGCCAGTAGTACCGGGCTAGCGGTAAACATTCAGTACTTC.

This clonotype was counted many times. This sequence joins TRBV28 and TRBJ1-1; the D is unclear. Germline V gene lookup returns CDR1 MDHEN and CDR2 SYDVKM. The CDR3 length is 14 residues. V was shortened by 3 bases and J by 4 bases, with 12 bases between the two germline ends. CDR3 residues: CASSLRGYGTEAFF. Here the CDR3 DNA reads TGTGCCAGCAGTTTGAGAGGGTACGGCACTGAAGCTTTCTTT.

This clonotype was counted only a few times. The rearrangement uses TRBV11-1 and TRBJ2-7; D not certain. The germline CDR1 and CDR2 sequences are SGHAT and FQDESV (reference sequence). Deletions cut 0 bases from V and 0 bases from J, with 9 bases between. This CDR3 has 15 amino acids. CDR3 nucleotide sequence: TGTGCCAGCAGCTTAGCGCGTATAGGCTCCTACGAGCAGTACTTC. This encodes CASSLARIGSYEQYF.

Ten or more counts support this clonotype. The rearrangement joins TRBV2 to TRBJ1-5, with D perhaps matching TRBD1 (6 bases). The length of the CDR3 is 14 residues. Per germline, CDR1 SNHLY and CDR2 FYNNEI. With 6 bases removed from V and 4 bases from J, the gap between germline ends came to 13 bases. This CDR3 reads CASSPQGVNQPQHF. The CDR3 nucleotides are TGTGCCAGCAGCCCACAGGGAGTAAATCAGCCCCAGCATTTT.

This clonotype was observed at least ten times. The V and J genes are TRBV20-1 and TRBJ2-6; D gene unclear. Trimming cost V 6 bases and J 2 bases, with 8 bases left between them. The length of the CDR3 is 13 residues. Germline-derived CDR1 and CDR2 are DFQATT and SNEGSKA (reference sequence). CDR3 region: CSARSPGANVLTF. The CDR3 DNA reads TGCAGTGCCCGATCCCCTGGGGCCAACGTCCTGACTTTC.